This TCR beta chain was documented in a study of shared clonotypes between healthy human individuals. This clone was seen more than once but under ten times. Its antigen is unknown. V lost 4 bases to trimming and J lost 8 bases; unmatched junction nucleotides: 14. Germline loops: CDR1 LNHDA, CDR2 SQIVND (reference sequence). The CDR3 contains 16 residues. Libraries were prepared by immunoSEQ multiplex PCR; TCRdb keeps only in-frame clonotypes and omits some of them. The profile shows approximately 2.4 million clones, almost 96% of them singletons. General study points: Sampling involved blood alone; tissue repertoires likely differ. Sorted-subset samples were not fully sequenced, rarefaction indicated. Around 4.9% of naive CD4 clonotypes were shared across several donors.

The receptor was derived from a man younger than 35 in good health. The genes are TRBV19 and TRBJ2-4; 7 bases are shared with TRBD1. Sequenced: naive CD4+ T cells sorted from blood. Specified subset: CD45RA+ positively selected. CDR3 residues: CASSTRGQSAPDIQYF. The CDR3 DNA reads as TGTGCCAGTAGTACAAGGGGACAGAGCGCACCCGACATTCAGTACTTC.